This T cell receptor beta chain was profiled in a study of OX40 agonist ivuxolimab in advanced cancers. Clones were read by immunoSEQ multiplex PCR, and TCRdb kept only the in-frame ones, dropping some. This sample has about 63,000 clones, with roughly nine tenths found just once. After removal of 3 bases from V and 12 bases from J, the junction contained 9 bases not matched to a gene. CDR1 SGDLS and CDR2 YYNGEE come from the germline V gene. The CDR3 is 16 residues long. About this clone itself: What it binds is unknown.

The study sampled blood at baseline, cycle 4 day 1, and cycle 7 day 1. General study points: Also present in some nonresponders was a low level of normalized T-cell clonal expansion.

The starting material was CD4+ or CD8+ T cells sorted from blood, obtained in a trial of the OX40 agonist ivuxolimab. This chain links TRBV9 with TRBJ2-1, with 16 bases that match TRBD2. This clonotype was obtained from an adult with an advanced solid tumor such as melanoma, head and neck, liver or kidney cancer. This CDR3 reads CASSGGPGLAGGWQFF. Written as DNA, the CDR3 is TGTGCCAGCAGCGGGGGCCCGGGACTAGCGGGAGGGTGGCAGTTCTTC.